This T cell receptor beta chain was recorded in a study of response to subunit inactivated influenza vaccine. One entry per CDR3 protein, called by TCRdb with MiXCR from the RT-PCR reads. The sample records around 710,000 distinct CDR3 sequences, over 11% being singletons. With V trimmed by 0 bases and J by 4 bases, 5 bases remained unmatched. This CDR3 contains 16 residues. Per the germline V gene, CDR1 is SGHRS and CDR2 is YFSETQ. The starting material was PBMCs from blood, obtained around 14 days before vaccination. This chain uses TRBV5-1 with TRBJ2-1; 9 bases match TRBD2. This clonotype was sampled from a man aged 50 to 59 who received an inactivated influenza vaccine. Here the CDR3 DNA reads TGCGCCAGCAGCTTGGTACAGACTAGCGGATACAATGAGCAGTTCTTC. Its translation is CASSLVQTSGYNEQFF.